This T cell receptor beta chain originates from a study of technical replicates of blood from a handful of donors (dated by TCRdb to about 2017). Libraries were made using the immunoSEQ multiplex PCR assay. Entries here come from immuneACCESS through TCRdb and include only in-frame sequences with V and J called. Some clones fail to appear in such tables; in the studies checked, an unresolved V gene covers under half of the shortfall, and the cause of the remainder is unknown. The sample contains about 75,000 clones, approximately 97% of them found a single time. The top ten constitute around 0.18% of the sample. With respect to this clone: Its antigen target is currently unknown. Per-base qualities were not stored, and no clone one base away is much larger.

CDR1 and CDR2, per the germline V gene, are SGHAT and FQNNGV. There are 18 amino acids in the CDR3, from cysteine to phenylalanine inclusive. The sequence is cut down to CDR3 DNA, 54 bases in frame from base 1. Clipping removes 3 bases from V and 0 bases from J, with 11 as the unmatched junction base count. Sequenced: T cells isolated from PBMCs. This TCR came from a human donor in good health. The rearranged chain carries TRBV11-2 and TRBJ1-2, with TRBD1 matching 9 junction bases. The bases read TGTGCCAGCAGCTTTTTGCTGACAGGGGGGGGGACTAACTATGGCTACACCTTC. Its product reads: CASSFLLTGGGTNYGYTF. Joined to the reference TRBV11-2 and TRBJ1-2 proteins, this CDR3 gives the full variable domain: EAGVAQSPRYKIIEKRQSVAFWCNPISGHATLYWYQQILGQGPKLLIQFQNNGVVDDSQLPKDRFSAERLKGVDSTLKIQPAKLEDSAVYLCASSFLLTGGGTNYGYTFGSGTRLTVV.